This paragraph covers one T cell receptor (beta chain) sequence. This entry belongs to a study of blood T cell repertoires in COVID-19. The wider study: From the United States, Italy and Spain came samples of acute and convalescent COVID-19. Sources were T cells, B-cell-depleted T cells, or PBMCs; the material itself was cDNA or gDNA.

Sequencing was performed with immunoSEQ multiplex PCR; in TCRdb, only in-frame clones are kept and a portion is missing. The sample records about 240,000 clones, around four fifths being singletons. Looked up from germline, CDR1 is WNHNN and CDR2 is SYGVQD (reference sequence). This CDR3 has 19 amino acids. The V gene end was trimmed by 11 bases and the J gene end by 0 bases; junction bases not matched to a gene: 16. Specimen: peripheral blood. The receptor comes from a woman aged 60-75 years with active or convalescent COVID-19. The rearrangement uses TRBV10-1 and TRBJ2-6, with 10 bases that match TRBD1. DNA of the CDR3: TGCGCCGACCTTCCGACAGGGGGCCCTAGCAGCTCTGGGGCCAACGTCCTGACTTTC. This codes for CADLPTGGPSSSGANVLTF.